Below, one TCR beta chain is given with its context. Its antigen is unidentified. The entry originates in a study of beta chain features in type 1 diabetes. General observations from the study: A greater similarity of naive, central memory and Treg TCRB repertoires was seen among patients than among healthy donors. Researchers report that Type 1 diabetes patients had moderately but significantly shorter TCRB CDR3s across all four CD4+ subsets. Using cDNA template may skew counts toward highly expressing activated cells. The study left unresolved whether HLA type influences TCRB rearrangement.

In total, each donor contributed a single heparinised blood draw that averaged roughly 100 mL. The study reverse transcribed the entire isolated RNA, so it sequenced expressed TCRB transcripts. Assay: immunoSEQ multiplex PCR; the TCRdb copy retains only in-frame clones and omits some. Of 350,000 to 400,000 clones in the sample, approximately 12% were seen once. This CDR3 is built from 13 residues. Germline lookup yields CDR1 SEHNR and CDR2 FQNEAQ (reference sequence). With 0 bases removed from V and 4 bases from J, the gap between germline ends came to 6 bases. The TCR comes from a woman younger than 35 with type 1 diabetes. Sequencing was carried out using naive CD4+ T cells from blood. The V gene is TRBV7-9, the J gene TRBJ2-5; D perhaps matches TRBD2 (5 bases). The CDR3 DNA is TGTGCCAGCAGCTTAGCTGCGGGAGAGACCCAGTACTTC. Its translation is CASSLAAGETQYF.